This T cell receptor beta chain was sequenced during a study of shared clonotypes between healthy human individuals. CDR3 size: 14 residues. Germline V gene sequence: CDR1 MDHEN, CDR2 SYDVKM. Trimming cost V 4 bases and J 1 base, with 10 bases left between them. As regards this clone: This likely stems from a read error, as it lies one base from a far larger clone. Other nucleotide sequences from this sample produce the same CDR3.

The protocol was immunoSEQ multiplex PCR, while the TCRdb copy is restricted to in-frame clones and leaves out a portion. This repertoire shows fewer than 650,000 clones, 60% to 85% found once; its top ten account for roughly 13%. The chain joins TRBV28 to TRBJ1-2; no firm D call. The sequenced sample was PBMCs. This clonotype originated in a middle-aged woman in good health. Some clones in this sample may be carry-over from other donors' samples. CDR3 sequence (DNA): TGTGCCAGCAGTTCTTCCCCCCTTAACTATGGCTACACCTTC. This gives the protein CASSSSPLNYGYTF.